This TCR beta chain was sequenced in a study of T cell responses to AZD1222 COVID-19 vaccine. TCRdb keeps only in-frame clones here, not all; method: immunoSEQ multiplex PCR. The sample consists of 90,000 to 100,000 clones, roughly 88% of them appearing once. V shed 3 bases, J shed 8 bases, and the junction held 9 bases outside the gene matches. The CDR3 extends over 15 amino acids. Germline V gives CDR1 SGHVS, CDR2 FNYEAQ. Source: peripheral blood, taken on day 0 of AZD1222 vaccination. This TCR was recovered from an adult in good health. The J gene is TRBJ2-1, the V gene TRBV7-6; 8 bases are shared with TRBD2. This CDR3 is CASSFVPGLDYEQFF. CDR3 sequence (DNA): TGTGCCAGCAGCTTTGTCCCGGGACTAGATTATGAGCAGTTCTTC.